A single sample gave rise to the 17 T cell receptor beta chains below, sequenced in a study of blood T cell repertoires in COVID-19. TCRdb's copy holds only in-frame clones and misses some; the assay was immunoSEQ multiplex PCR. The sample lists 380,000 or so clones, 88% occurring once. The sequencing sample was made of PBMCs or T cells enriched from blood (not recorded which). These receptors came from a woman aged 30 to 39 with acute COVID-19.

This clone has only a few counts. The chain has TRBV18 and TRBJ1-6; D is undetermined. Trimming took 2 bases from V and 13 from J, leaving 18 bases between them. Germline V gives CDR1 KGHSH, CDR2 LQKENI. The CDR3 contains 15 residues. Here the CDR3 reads CASSPSREVVFPLHF. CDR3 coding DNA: TGTGCCAGCTCACCATCGAGAGAGGTGGTTTTTCCCCTCCACTTT. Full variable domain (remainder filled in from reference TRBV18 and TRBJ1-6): NAGVMQNPRHLVRRRGQEARLRCSPMKGHSHVYWYRQLPEEGLKFMVYLQKENIIDESGMPKERFSAEFPKEGPSILRIQQVVRGDSAAYFCASSPSREVVFPLHFGNGTRLTVT.

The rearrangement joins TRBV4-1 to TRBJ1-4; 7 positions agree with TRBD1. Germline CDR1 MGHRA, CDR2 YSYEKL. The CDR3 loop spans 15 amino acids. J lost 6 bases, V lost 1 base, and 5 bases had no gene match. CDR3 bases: TGCGCCAGCAGCCAAGGACAGGGATTGTATGAAAAACTGTTTTTT. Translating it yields CASSQGQGLYEKLFF.

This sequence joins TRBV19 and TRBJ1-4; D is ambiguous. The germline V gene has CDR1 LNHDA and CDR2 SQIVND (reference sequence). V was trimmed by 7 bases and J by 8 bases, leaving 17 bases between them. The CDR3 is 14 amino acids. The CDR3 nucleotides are TGTGCCAGTACGGGGTCCGTCATTCCGGAAAAACTGTTTTTT. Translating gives CASTGSVIPEKLFF.

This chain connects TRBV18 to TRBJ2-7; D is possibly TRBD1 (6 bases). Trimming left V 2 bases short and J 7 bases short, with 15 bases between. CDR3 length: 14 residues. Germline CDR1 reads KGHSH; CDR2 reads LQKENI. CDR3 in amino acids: CASSPSRQGNEQYF. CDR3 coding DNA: TGTGCCAGCTCACCATCTCGCCAGGGGAATGAGCAGTACTTC.

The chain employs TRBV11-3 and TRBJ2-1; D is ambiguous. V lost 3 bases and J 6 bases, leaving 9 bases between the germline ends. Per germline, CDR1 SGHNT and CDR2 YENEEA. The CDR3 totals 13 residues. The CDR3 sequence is CASSFWSGNEQFF. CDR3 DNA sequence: TGTGCCAGCAGCTTTTGGTCCGGCAATGAGCAGTTCTTC.

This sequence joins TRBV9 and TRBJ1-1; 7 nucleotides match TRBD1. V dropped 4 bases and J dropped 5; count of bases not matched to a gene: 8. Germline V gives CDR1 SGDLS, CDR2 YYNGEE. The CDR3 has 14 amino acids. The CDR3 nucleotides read TGTGCCAGCAGCCCGAGACAGGGTAGGACTGAAGCTTTCTTT. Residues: CASSPRQGRTEAFF.

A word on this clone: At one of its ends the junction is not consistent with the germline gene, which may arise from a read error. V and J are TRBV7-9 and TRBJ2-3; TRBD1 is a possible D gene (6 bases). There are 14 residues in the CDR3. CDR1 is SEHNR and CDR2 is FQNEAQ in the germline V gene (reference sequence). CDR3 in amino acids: CTSSLVGGWDTQYF. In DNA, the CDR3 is TGTACCAGCAGCTTAGTAGGGGGATGGGATACGCAGTATTTT.

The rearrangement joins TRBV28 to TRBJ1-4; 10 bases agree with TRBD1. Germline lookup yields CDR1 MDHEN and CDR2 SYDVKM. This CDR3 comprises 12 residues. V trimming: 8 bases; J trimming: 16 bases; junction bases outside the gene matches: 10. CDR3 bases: TGTGCCAGCGGGGGACAGGGGAGCGCTCCGTTTTTT. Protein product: CASGGQGSAPFF.

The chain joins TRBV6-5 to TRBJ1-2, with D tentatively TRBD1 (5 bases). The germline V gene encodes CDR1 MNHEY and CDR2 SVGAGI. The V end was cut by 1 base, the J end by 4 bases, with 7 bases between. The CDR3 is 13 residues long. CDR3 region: CASSYWDSYGYTF. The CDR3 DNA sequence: TGTGCCAGCAGTTACTGGGACTCCTATGGCTACACCTTC.

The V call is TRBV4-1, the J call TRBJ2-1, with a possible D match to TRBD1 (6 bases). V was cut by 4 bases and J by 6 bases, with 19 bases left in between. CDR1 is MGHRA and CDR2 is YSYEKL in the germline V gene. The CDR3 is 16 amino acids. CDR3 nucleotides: TGCGCCAGCAGCCCGCAGATTGGGGGCCTACCCAATGAGCAGTTCTTC. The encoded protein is CASSPQIGGLPNEQFF.

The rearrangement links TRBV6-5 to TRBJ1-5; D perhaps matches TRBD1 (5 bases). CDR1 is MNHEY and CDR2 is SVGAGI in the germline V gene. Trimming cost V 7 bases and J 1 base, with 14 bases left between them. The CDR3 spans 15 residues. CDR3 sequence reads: CASTGEGTSNQPQHF. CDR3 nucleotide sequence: TGTGCCAGCACGGGGGAGGGGACCAGCAATCAGCCCCAGCATTTT.

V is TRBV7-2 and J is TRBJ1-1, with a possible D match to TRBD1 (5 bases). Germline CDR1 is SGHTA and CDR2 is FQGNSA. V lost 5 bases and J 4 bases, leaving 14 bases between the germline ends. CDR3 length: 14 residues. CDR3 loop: CASSDSGGTTEAFF. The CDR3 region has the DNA TGTGCCAGCAGCGATAGTGGGGGGACCACTGAAGCTTTCTTT. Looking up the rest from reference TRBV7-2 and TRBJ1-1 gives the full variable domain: GAGVSQSPSNKVTEKGKDVELRCDPISGHTALYWYRQSLGQGLEFLIYFQGNSAPDKSGLPSDRFSAERTGGSVSTLTIQRTQQEDSAVYLCASSDSGGTTEAFFGQGTRLTVV.

The CDR3 bases are TGTGCCACCAGTGATTTGACGAGGTCGGGACTAGCGGGGAGAGAGACGCAGTATTTT. This codes for CATSDLTRSGLAGRETQYF. This chain links TRBV24-1 with TRBJ2-3; the match to TRBD2 covers 13 bases. Germline CDR1 and CDR2: KGHDR and SFDVKD. CDR3 length: 19 residues. J lost 9 bases, V lost 0 bases, and 14 bases had no gene match.

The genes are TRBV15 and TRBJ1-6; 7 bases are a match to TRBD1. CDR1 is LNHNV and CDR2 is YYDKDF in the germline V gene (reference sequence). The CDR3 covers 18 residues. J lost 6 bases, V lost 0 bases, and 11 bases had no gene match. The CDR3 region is CATSRDQSRGRPNSPLHF. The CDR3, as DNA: TGTGCCACCAGCAGAGATCAGAGCAGGGGGAGGCCTAATTCACCCCTCCACTTT.

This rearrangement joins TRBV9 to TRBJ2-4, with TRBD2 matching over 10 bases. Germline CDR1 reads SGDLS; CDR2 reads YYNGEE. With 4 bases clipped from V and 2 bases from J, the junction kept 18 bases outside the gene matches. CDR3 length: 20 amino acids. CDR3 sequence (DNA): TGTGCCAGCAGCCCCATGCAAGCGGGGGGGCCTTCGGCATCCAAAAACATTCAGTACTTC. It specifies CASSPMQAGGPSASKNIQYF.

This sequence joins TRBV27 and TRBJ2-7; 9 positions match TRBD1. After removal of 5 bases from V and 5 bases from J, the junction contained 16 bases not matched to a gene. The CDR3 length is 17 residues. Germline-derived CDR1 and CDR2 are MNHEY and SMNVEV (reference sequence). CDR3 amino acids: CASSMGQGNPSSHEQYF. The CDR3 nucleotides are TGTGCCAGCAGTATGGGACAGGGTAACCCTTCTTCGCACGAGCAGTACTTC.

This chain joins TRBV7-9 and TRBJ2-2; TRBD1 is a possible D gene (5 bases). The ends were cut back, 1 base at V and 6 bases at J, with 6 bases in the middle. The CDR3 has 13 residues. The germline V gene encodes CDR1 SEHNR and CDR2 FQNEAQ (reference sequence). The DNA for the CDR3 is TGTGCCAGCAGCTTAGAGGGGTCCGGGGAGCTGTTTTTT. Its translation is CASSLEGSGELFF.